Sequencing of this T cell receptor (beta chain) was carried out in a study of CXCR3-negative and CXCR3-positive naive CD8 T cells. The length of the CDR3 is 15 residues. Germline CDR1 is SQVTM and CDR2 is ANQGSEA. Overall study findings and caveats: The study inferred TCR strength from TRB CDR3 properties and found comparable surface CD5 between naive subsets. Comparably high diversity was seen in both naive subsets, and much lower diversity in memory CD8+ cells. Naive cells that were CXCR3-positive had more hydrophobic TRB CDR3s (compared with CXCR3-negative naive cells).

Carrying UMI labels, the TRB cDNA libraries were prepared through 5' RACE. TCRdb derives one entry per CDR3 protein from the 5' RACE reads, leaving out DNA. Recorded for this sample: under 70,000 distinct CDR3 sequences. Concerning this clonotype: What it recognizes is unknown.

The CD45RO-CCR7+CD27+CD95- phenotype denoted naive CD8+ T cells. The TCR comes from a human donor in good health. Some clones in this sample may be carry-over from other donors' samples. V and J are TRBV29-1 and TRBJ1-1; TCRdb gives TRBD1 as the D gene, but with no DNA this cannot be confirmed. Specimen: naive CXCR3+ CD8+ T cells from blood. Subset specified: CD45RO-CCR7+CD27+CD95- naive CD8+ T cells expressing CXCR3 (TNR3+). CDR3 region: CSVYTEKTANTEAFF.